Below, 21 T cell receptor beta chains from the same sample are listed, as sequenced in a study of CD8 T cells in ankylosing spondylitis. TCRdb reprocessed the 5' RACE reads via MiXCR and lists one record per CDR3 protein. The data show a few hundred thousand distinct CDR3 sequences, with around 20% seen just once and 3.5% held by the top ten. Sequenced material: blood, either unsorted or a sorted T cell fraction (not recorded which). The receptors were gathered from a female donor with ankylosing spondylitis or in good health (not recorded which).

This chain connects TRBV7-9 to TRBJ1-4; D perhaps matches TRBD1 (6 bases). The ends were cut back, 5 bases at V and 6 bases at J, with 16 bases in the middle. CDR1 and CDR2 (germline): SEHNR, FQNEAQ (reference sequence). The length of the CDR3 is 15 residues. CDR3 nucleotide sequence: TGTGCCAGCAGCGCTTACAGGGTTCGATATGAAAAACTGTTTTTT. Protein: CASSAYRVRYEKLFF.

The rearrangement uses TRBV25-1 and TRBJ2-4; a possible D gene is TRBD1 (6 bases). The CDR3 has 18 amino acids. Trimming removed 2 bases at V and 0 bases at J, with 17 bases between. Germline CDR1 and CDR2: MGHDK and SYGVNS. The CDR3 DNA reads TGTGCCAGCAGTGAAGAGGGGGACACTCTCCTAGCCAAAAACATTCAGTACTTC. It codes for CASSEEGDTLLAKNIQYF. The whole variable domain, remainder taken from reference TRBV25-1 and TRBJ2-4, is EADIYQTPRYLVIGTGKKITLECSQTMGHDKMYWYQQDPGMELHLIHYSYGVNSTEKGDLSSESTVSRIRTEHFPLTLESARPSHTSQYLCASSEEGDTLLAKNIQYFGAGTRLSVL.

The chain employs TRBV24-1 and TRBJ2-7, with D unresolved. The CDR3 covers 14 residues. Trimming removed 4 bases at V and 5 bases at J, with 14 bases between. In germline, CDR1 is KGHDR, CDR2 SFDVKD. CDR3 protein: CATSDPWIPNEQYF. The DNA for the CDR3 is TGTGCCACCAGTGACCCATGGATACCTAACGAGCAGTACTTC.

This clonotype was seen at least ten times. The chain is built from TRBV12-3 or TRBV12-4 and TRBJ2-5; 9 bases match TRBD2. Unmatched junction bases numbered 10, after V lost 3 bases and J lost 5 bases. CDR3 length: 16 amino acids. The DNA of the CDR3 is TGTGCCAGCAGTTTGTTTAGCGGGAGTACCCCGGAGACCCAGTACTTC. Translation gives CASSLFSGSTPETQYF.

The V gene is TRBV27, the J gene TRBJ2-1, with TRBD2 identical over 14 bases. V lost 4 bases, J lost 0 bases, and 5 bases stayed unmatched. The germline V gene has CDR1 MNHEY and CDR2 SMNVEV (reference sequence). The CDR3 is 18 residues long. CDR3 loop: CASSSRTSGRISYNEQFF. CDR3 DNA sequence: TGTGCCAGCAGTTCGCGGACTAGCGGGAGGATCTCCTACAATGAGCAGTTCTTC.

The chain couples TRBV20-1 to TRBJ1-1; weak D call: TRBD1 (5 bases). Trimming removed 7 bases at V and 0 bases at J, with 15 bases between. The CDR3 contains 14 residues. Germline-derived CDR1 and CDR2 are DFQATT and SNEGSKA (reference sequence). In DNA, the CDR3 is TGCAGTGTTCCGGCAGGACATCTGAACACTGAAGCTTTCTTT. Protein: CSVPAGHLNTEAFF.

This chain uses TRBV29-1 with TRBJ2-1; 7 bases are shared with TRBD1. CDR3 length equals 14 residues. The germline gives CDR1 SQVTM, CDR2 ANQGSEA. V dropped 7 bases and J dropped 8; count of bases not matched to a gene: 14. CDR3 in amino acids: CSAADRQFSDEQFF. The CDR3 nucleotides are TGCAGCGCCGCGGACAGGCAATTTAGCGATGAGCAGTTCTTC.

This chain joins TRBV5-5 and TRBJ1-1; the D gene is possibly TRBD1 (6 bases). Trimming took off 4 bases at V and 0 bases at J, with 13 bases between the two ends. Germline CDR1 is SGHKS and CDR2 is YYEKEE (reference sequence). The CDR3 totals 15 residues. The chain's CDR3 is CASSPGDTLNTEAFF. In DNA, the CDR3 is TGTGCCAGCAGCCCCGGGGACACCTTGAACACTGAAGCTTTCTTT.

In this sample, this clonotype turned up a few times. CDR3 region: CASSERAKNIQYF. The CDR3 coding sequence is TGTGCCAGCAGTGAAAGGGCCAAAAACATTCAGTACTTC. The rearrangement links TRBV25-1 to TRBJ2-4; no reliable D call. From germline, CDR1 is MGHDK and CDR2 SYGVNS. The CDR3 spans 13 residues. The ends were cut back, 2 bases at V and 1 base at J, with 3 bases in the middle.

This clonotype occurred a few times. The chain couples TRBV6-2 or TRBV6-3 to TRBJ2-1; unclear D gene. Trimming removed 0 bases from V and 9 bases from J, with 18 bases in between. The germline V gene has CDR1 MNHEY and CDR2 SVGEGT. This CDR3 region has 16 residues. The CDR3 DNA is TGTGCCAGCAGTTACTCGACGCAGCCGTTGACCTTTGAGCAGTTCTTC. Translated, it gives CASSYSTQPLTFEQFF.

The table lists this clonotype with a few counts. Written as DNA, the CDR3 is TGTGCCAGCAGTTACTCCTCCGGACAGGCAAAACTGTTTTTT. Translating it yields CASSYSSGQAKLFF. The chain recombines TRBV6-5 with TRBJ1-4, with TRBD1 matching 7 bases. V lost 0 bases and J lost 10; bases outside the gene matches: 5. There are 14 residues in the CDR3. Germline values: CDR1 MNHEY, CDR2 SVGAGI.

This clonotype has ten or more counts. This CDR3 is CSARDTGNQPQHF. In nucleotides, the CDR3 is TGCAGTGCTAGAGATACGGGTAATCAGCCCCAGCATTTT. The rearrangement links TRBV20-1 to TRBJ1-5, with D uncertain. Per the germline V gene, CDR1 is DFQATT and CDR2 is SNEGSKA (reference sequence). Trimming cost V 0 bases and J 4 bases, with 7 bases left between them. CDR3 length: 13 residues.

The gene calls are TRBV6-5 and TRBJ2-7, with 9 bases that match TRBD1. V was clipped by 0 bases and J by 6 bases; unmatched bases: 6. Germline loops: CDR1 MNHEY, CDR2 SVGAGI. This CDR3 is 15 amino acids long. The CDR3 nucleotides read TGTGCCAGCAGTTACTCGTTGGACAGGGGAGGCGAGCAGTACTTC. Encoded protein: CASSYSLDRGGEQYF.

This chain links TRBV18 with TRBJ1-1, with a possible D match to TRBD1 (6 bases). V was pared by 6 bases and J by 1 base, with 15 bases between. From germline, CDR1 is KGHSH and CDR2 LQKENI. CDR3 length: 15 amino acids. The CDR3 protein is CASSPIRQENTEAFF. As DNA, the CDR3 is TGTGCCAGCTCCCCCATTCGACAGGAGAACACTGAAGCTTTCTTT.

The table lists this clonotype with a few counts. The chain joins TRBV9 to TRBJ2-3; 7 nucleotides line up with TRBD2. Germline loops: CDR1 SGDLS, CDR2 YYNGEE. This CDR3 is 15 amino acids long. The V gene end was trimmed by 0 bases and the J gene end by 2 bases; junction bases not matched to a gene: 3. The CDR3 reads CASSVGAGSTDTQYF. The CDR3 nucleotides are TGTGCCAGCAGCGTAGGAGCGGGGTCCACAGATACGCAGTATTTT.

This clonotype was picked up many times. This chain connects TRBV7-2 to TRBJ1-5; tentatively, D is TRBD1 (6 bases). This CDR3 region has 13 residues. Trimming took off 5 bases at V and 11 bases at J, with 16 bases between the two ends. Germline assignment: CDR1 SGHTA and CDR2 FQGNSA. The CDR3 here is CASSPTGNGAQHF. CDR3 DNA sequence: TGTGCCAGCAGCCCCACAGGGAATGGGGCCCAGCATTTT.

The sample holds a few counts of this clonotype. This chain uses TRBV2 with TRBJ2-1; 12 nucleotides agree with TRBD2. The V and J ends lost 7 bases and 6 bases, in that order; junction bases with no gene match: 7. CDR3 size: 15 residues. Germline CDR1 reads SNHLY; CDR2 reads FYNNEI. CDR3 residues: CASTRKTSGSNEQFF. In DNA, the CDR3 is TGTGCCAGCACCAGAAAGACTAGCGGGAGCAATGAGCAGTTCTTC. Full variable domain (remainder filled in from reference TRBV2 and TRBJ2-1): EPEVTQTPSHQVTQMGQEVILRCVPISNHLYFYWYRQILGQKVEFLVSFYNNEISEKSEIFDDQFSVERPDGSNFTLKIRSTKLEDSAMYFCASTRKTSGSNEQFFGPGTRLTVL.

The genes are TRBV10-3 and TRBJ1-3, with D uncertain. The CDR3 has 12 residues. Looked up from germline, CDR1 is ENHRY and CDR2 is SYGVKD. CDR3: CVTWSNGNTIYF. CDR3 coding DNA: TGTGTCACCTGGTCCAACGGAAACACCATATATTTT.

This clonotype has more than one count but fewer than ten. The chain is built from TRBV12-3 or TRBV12-4 and TRBJ2-5; D ambiguous. Trimming shortened V by 0 bases and J by 2 bases, and 10 bases separated the two germline ends. This CDR3 region has 15 residues. CDR3 sequence: CASSLALGPQETQYF. The CDR3 DNA sequence: TGTGCCAGCAGTTTAGCGCTTGGTCCACAAGAGACCCAGTACTTC.

This chain links TRBV5-1 with TRBJ2-2; D uncertain. Germline V lookup: CDR1 SGHRS, CDR2 YFSETQ. The CDR3 covers 14 residues. Trimming removed 7 bases from V and 0 bases from J, with 10 bases in between. CDR3 amino acids: CASVNPSNTGELFF. CDR3 DNA sequence: TGCGCCAGCGTTAACCCCTCGAACACCGGGGAGCTGTTTTTT. The whole variable domain, remainder taken from reference TRBV5-1 and TRBJ2-2, is KAGVTQTPRYLIKTRGQQVTLSCSPISGHRSVSWYQQTPGQGLQFLFEYFSETQRNKGNFPGRFSGRQFSNSRSEMNVSTLELGDSALYLCASVNPSNTGELFFGEGSRLTVL.

This clonotype was detected many times. CDR3 bases: TGCAGTGCTGAGAGGGATACGCAGTATTTT. This gives the protein CSAERDTQYF. The chain is built from TRBV20-1 and TRBJ2-3; no clear D. Trimming took off 5 bases at V and 6 bases at J, with 6 bases between the two ends. CDR1 is DFQATT, CDR2 SNEGSKA, per germline (reference sequence). This CDR3 comprises 10 residues.